The 5 T cell receptor beta chains in this list originate from one sample, sequenced in a study of tumor and adjacent non-tumor tissue in lung cancer. TCRbeta libraries were built with three rounds of nested PCR, modified from ARM-PCR. TCRdb re-derived calls from the multiplex PCR reads in MiXCR, one entry per CDR3 protein. The table shows about 48,000 distinct CDR3 sequences, with roughly 67% occurring only once. The template was RNA from unsorted bulk tissue. The normal lung tissue was taken more than 3 cm from the tumor edge. Input material: distant non-tumor lung tissue. All receptors come from a woman aged 65 to 85 with non-small cell lung cancer.

Comment on this clonotype: The junction differs from germline at one of its ends, possibly a read error. The V gene is TRBV6-1, the J gene TRBJ2-5; the D gene is possibly TRBD2 (6 bases). The CDR3 contains 13 residues. Per germline, CDR1 MNHNS and CDR2 SASEGT. CDR3 nucleotide sequence: TGTGCCAGCAGTGATGGGCGGGACGAGACACAGTACTTC. This translates into CASSDGRDETQYF.

As to this clonotype: The germline gene is not matched at one end of the junction; a read error may be the cause. CDR3: CASSSGTGGTDTRYF. The DNA of the CDR3 is TGTGCCAGCAGTTCCGGAACAGGGGGTACAGATACGCGGTATTTT. The V call is TRBV6-6, the J call TRBJ2-3, with 8 bases that match TRBD1. CDR3 length: 15 residues. Per the germline V gene, CDR1 is MNHNY and CDR2 is SVGAGI (reference sequence).

Regarding this clonotype: Possible read error: a much larger clone is one base away. The chain employs TRBV6-6 and TRBJ1-5, with 7 bases matching TRBD1. The CDR3 has 11 amino acids. J was trimmed by 11 bases and V by 9 bases; bases with no gene match: 7. CDR1 MNHNY and CDR2 SVGAGI come from the germline V gene (reference sequence). DNA of the CDR3: TGTGCCAGGAGTCCAGGACAGGCCCAGCATTTT. Amino acid sequence: CARSPGQAQHF.

This clonotype has a handful of counts. Its ends do not fully match the called genes, so a read error is possible. V usage is TRBV6-5 and J usage is TRBJ1-2; TRBD1 is a possible D gene (5 bases). Germline V gene lookup returns CDR1 MNHEY and CDR2 SVGAGI. CDR3 length: 15 residues. The CDR3 sequence is CASSYQSTQGYGCTF. The CDR3 DNA reads TGTGCCAGCAGTTACCAGTCCACTCAGGGCTATGGCTGCACCTTC.

This clonotype was observed once. Its ends do not fully match the called genes, so a read error is possible. This chain joins TRBV29-1 and TRBJ2-1, with D possibly being TRBD1 (6 bases). In germline, CDR1 is SQVTM, CDR2 ANQGSEA. The CDR3 is made up of 15 amino acids. Here the CDR3 DNA reads TGCAGCGTTGAAGTTGCAGGGGTTTACTACAATGAACAGTTCTTC. This sequence encodes CSVEVAGVYYNEQFF.